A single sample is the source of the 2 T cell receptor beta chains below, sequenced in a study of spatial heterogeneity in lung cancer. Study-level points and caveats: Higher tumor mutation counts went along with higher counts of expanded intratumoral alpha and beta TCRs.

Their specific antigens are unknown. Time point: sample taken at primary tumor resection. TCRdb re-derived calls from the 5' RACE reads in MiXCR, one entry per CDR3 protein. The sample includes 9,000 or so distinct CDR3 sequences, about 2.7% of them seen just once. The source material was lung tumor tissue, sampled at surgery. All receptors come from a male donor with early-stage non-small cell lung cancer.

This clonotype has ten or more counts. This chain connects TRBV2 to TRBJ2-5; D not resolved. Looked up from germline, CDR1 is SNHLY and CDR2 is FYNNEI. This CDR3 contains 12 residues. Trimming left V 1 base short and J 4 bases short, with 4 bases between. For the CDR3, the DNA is TGTGCCAGCAGTGAAGGCAGAGAGACCCAGTACTTC. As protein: CASSEGRETQYF.

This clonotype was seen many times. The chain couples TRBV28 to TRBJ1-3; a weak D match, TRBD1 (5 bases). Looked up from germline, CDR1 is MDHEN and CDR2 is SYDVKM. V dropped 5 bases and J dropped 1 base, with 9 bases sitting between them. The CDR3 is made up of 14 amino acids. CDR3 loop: CASSPTVSGNTIYF. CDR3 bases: TGTGCCAGCAGTCCGACAGTTTCTGGAAACACCATATATTTT.